This T cell receptor beta chain originates from a study of beta chain features in type 1 diabetes. Study results and caveats: Type 1 diabetes patients had TCRB CDR3s that were shorter (moderately but significantly so) in all four CD4+ subsets.

Remarks on this clone: Its antigen is unidentified.

Isolated RNA was reverse transcribed in full, so expressed TCRB transcripts were sequenced. Using immunoSEQ multiplex PCR, the repertoire was profiled, and TCRdb retains in-frame clones only, with some absent. Here the sample spans 35,000 to 45,000 clones, approximately 61% being singletons. Trimming cost V 8 bases and J 7 bases; bases outside gene matches: 7. Germline V lookup: CDR1 MDHEN, CDR2 SYDVKM. The CDR3 length is 12 residues. This TCR came from a man aged 25 to 40 with type 1 diabetes. Some clones in this sample may be carry-over from other donors' samples. The specimen sequenced was Tregs from blood. The chain joins TRBV28 to TRBJ2-7, with 8 bases fitting TRBD2. DNA of the CDR3: TGTGCCAGCCGGGGGGGGCTTAGGGAGCAGTACTTC. Encoded protein: CASRGGLREQYF.